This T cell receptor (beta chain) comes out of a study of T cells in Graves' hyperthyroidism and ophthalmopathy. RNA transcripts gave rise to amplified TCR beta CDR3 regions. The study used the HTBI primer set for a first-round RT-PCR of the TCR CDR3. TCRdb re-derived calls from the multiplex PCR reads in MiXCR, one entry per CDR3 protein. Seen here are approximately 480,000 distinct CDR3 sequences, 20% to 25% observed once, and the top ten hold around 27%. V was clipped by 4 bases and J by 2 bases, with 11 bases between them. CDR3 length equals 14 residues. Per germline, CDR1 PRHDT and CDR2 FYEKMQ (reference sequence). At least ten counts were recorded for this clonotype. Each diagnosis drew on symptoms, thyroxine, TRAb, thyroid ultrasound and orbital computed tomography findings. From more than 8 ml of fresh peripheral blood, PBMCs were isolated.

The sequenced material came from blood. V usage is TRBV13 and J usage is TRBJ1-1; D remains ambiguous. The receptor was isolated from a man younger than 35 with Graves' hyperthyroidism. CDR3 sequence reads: CASSSQGVNTEAFF. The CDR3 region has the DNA TGTGCCAGCAGCTCCCAAGGCGTCAACACTGAAGCTTTCTTT.